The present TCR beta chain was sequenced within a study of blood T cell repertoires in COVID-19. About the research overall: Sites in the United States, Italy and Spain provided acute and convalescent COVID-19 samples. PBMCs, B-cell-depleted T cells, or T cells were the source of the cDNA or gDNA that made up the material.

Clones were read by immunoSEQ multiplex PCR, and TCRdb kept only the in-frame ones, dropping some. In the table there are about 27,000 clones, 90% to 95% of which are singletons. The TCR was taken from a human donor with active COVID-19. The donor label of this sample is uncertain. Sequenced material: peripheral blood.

The CDR3 DNA reads TGTGCCAGTAGGGGTGTTAGCGGGGCCGCGAACACCGGGGAGCTGTTTTTT. It yields the protein CASRGVSGAANTGELFF. The V call is TRBV19, the J call TRBJ2-2; 8 bases align to TRBD2. The CDR3 is 17 amino acids. Germline V lookup: CDR1 LNHDA, CDR2 SQIVND (reference sequence). V trimming: 6 bases; J trimming: 0 bases; junction bases outside the gene matches: 9.